The clone carrying this T cell receptor (beta chain) was recorded at least ten times. Time point given: newly diagnosed GD, antithyroid drugs for less than 3 months. Scientists built the TCR library using RNA that was extracted from PBMCs. Germline CDR1 reads SGHDT; CDR2 reads YYEEEE. J lost 3 bases, V lost 0 bases, and 11 bases had no gene match. The CDR3 contains 17 residues. TCR beta libraries were built with iRepertoire HTBI primers and Arm-PCR of CDR3 regions. MiXCR, applied by TCRdb to the multiplex PCR reads, yields one record per CDR3 protein. The table shows fewer than 450,000 distinct CDR3 sequences, with around 16% occurring only once. The data stem from a study of regulatory T cells in long-lasting Graves disease. The sample was also linked to a second study, of T cells in Graves' hyperthyroidism and ophthalmopathy.

The chain uses TRBV5-6 and TRBJ2-7, with 8 positions matching TRBD2. The sequence came from a woman aged 40-49 years with Graves disease. The specimen comprised peripheral blood mononuclear cells (PBMCs), sampled at new diagnosis, from a patient treated with antithyroid drugs. The CDR3: CASSLVAGREHIYEQYF. As DNA, the CDR3 is TGTGCCAGCAGCTTGGTAGCGGGGAGGGAGCATATCTACGAGCAGTACTTC.